Presented here are 9 T cell receptor beta chains from one specimen sequenced in a study of OX40 agonist ivuxolimab in advanced cancers. Data came from immunoSEQ multiplex PCR; TCRdb stores just in-frame clones and leaves some out. The sample includes under 55,000 clones, approximately 84% seen only once; the top ten take around 16%. Sequencing used CD4+ or CD8+ T cells sorted from blood, obtained in a trial of the OX40 agonist ivuxolimab. The receptors were sampled from an adult with an advanced solid tumor such as melanoma, head and neck, liver or kidney cancer.

The V call is TRBV5-1, the J call TRBJ1-3; no firm D call. Germline V CDR1 and CDR2: SGHRS, YFSETQ. The CDR3 extends over 15 amino acids. V was pared by 4 bases and J by 0 bases, with 11 bases between. CDR3 nucleotides: TGCGCCAGCAGCCCGGACTGGTTCTCTGGAAACACCATATATTTT. As protein: CASSPDWFSGNTIYF.

V is TRBV19 and J is TRBJ2-1, with 12 bases fitting TRBD2. The V gene's germline CDR1 is LNHDA and CDR2 SQIVND (reference sequence). This CDR3 has 15 residues. V shed 5 bases and J 8 bases; nucleotides not matched to a gene: 7. The CDR3 DNA sequence: TGTGCCAGTAGTGCCGGACTAGCGGGATCTTATGAGCAGTTCTTC. This translates into CASSAGLAGSYEQFF.

This sequence joins TRBV7-2 and TRBJ2-3; 12 positions match TRBD2. CDR1 and CDR2 from the germline V gene are SGHTA and FQGNSA. This CDR3 region has 14 residues. V dropped 1 base and J dropped 8; count of bases not matched to a gene: 1. This CDR3 is CASSLELAGGTQYF. The CDR3 DNA reads as TGTGCCAGCAGCTTAGAACTAGCGGGGGGTACGCAGTATTTT.

V and J are TRBV13 and TRBJ2-2; 13 bases are shared with TRBD2. Germline V CDR1 and CDR2: PRHDT, FYEKMQ (reference sequence). This CDR3 has 15 amino acids. The junction had 1 base not matched to a gene; V was cut back by 6 bases and J by 3 bases. DNA for the CDR3: TGTGCCAGCAGAGGACTAGCGGGGGACACCGGGGAGCTGTTTTTT. Translated: CASRGLAGDTGELFF.

The chain is built from TRBV6-6 and TRBJ2-7; unclear D gene. Looked up from germline, CDR1 is MNHNY and CDR2 is SVGAGI (reference sequence). V was cut by 0 bases and J by 5 bases, with 14 bases left in between. The CDR3 extends over 15 amino acids. This CDR3 reads CASSYSKTVRDEQYF. The CDR3 region has the DNA TGTGCCAGCAGTTACTCTAAGACCGTACGGGACGAGCAGTACTTC.

The chain's CDR3 is CASSQYRPSNQPQHF. In DNA, the CDR3 is TGCGCCAGCAGTCAGTACAGACCCTCTAATCAGCCCCAGCATTTT. V usage is TRBV23-1 and J usage is TRBJ1-5; D remains unclear. TRBV23-1 falls under the ORF class, with uncertain function. The germline V and J ends were trimmed by 3 bases and 4 bases, with 13 bases remaining between them. The CDR3 runs 15 residues.

The chain is built from TRBV28 and TRBJ1-5, with TRBD1 as a possible D gene (6 bases). V lost 3 bases to trimming and J lost 7 bases, with 19 bases between them. Germline V gene sequence: CDR1 MDHEN, CDR2 SYDVKM. The CDR3 runs to 16 residues. The CDR3 DNA follows: TGTGCCAGCAGTTTGGAGGGGGGCTTCCTACCCCAGCCCCAGCATTTT. This encodes CASSLEGGFLPQPQHF.

Comments on this clone: Additional DNA sequences in this sample encode the identical CDR3. The chain links TRBV28 to TRBJ2-7; D is ambiguous. The germline V gene has CDR1 MDHEN and CDR2 SYDVKM. The CDR3 sequence is 11 residues long. V lost 5 bases to trimming and J lost 2 bases, with 4 bases between them. CDR3 loop: CASSLTYEQYF. CDR3 DNA sequence: TGTGCCAGCAGTCTTACCTACGAGCAGTACTTC.

The CDR3, as DNA: TGTGCCAGCAGTTTAGTTAGCGGGAGGGCCGGCAATGAGCAGTTCTTC. Amino acid sequence: CASSLVSGRAGNEQFF. The chain has TRBV27 and TRBJ2-1; 11 bases line up with TRBD2. With 2 bases clipped from V and 6 bases from J, the junction kept 6 bases outside the gene matches. Germline V gene sequence: CDR1 MNHEY, CDR2 SMNVEV (reference sequence). CDR3 length: 16 amino acids.